This T cell receptor beta chain originates from a study of cytomegalovirus exposure and HLA in healthy donors. Whole-study results and caveats: In an earlier analysis, about 87% or about 30%: the productive usage of most TCR beta V segments.

Amplification used 60 Vbeta primers and 13 Jbeta primers. Original processing methods: The count from a later analysis was 70 million to 85 million unique TCR beta chains, some 12 million of them shared. TCRdb's table, derived via immunoSEQ multiplex PCR, lists solely in-frame clones and lacks some. D and trimming come from the DNA, and the V and J calls and clone size come from that table. The sample lists approximately 100,000 clones, roughly 85% occurring once. Remarks on this clone: No antigen is known for it.

Trimming took 0 bases from V and 1 from J; bases not matched to a gene: 7. Looked up from germline, CDR1 is SGHAT and CDR2 is FQNNGV. This CDR3 is built from 17 residues. This TCR was sampled from a middle-aged woman in good health and CMV-seronegative. The sample comprised PBMCs. J is TRBJ1-2 and V is TRBV11-2; TRBD1 matches 8 bases. The CDR3 bases are TGTGCCAGCAGCTTAGATCTCGGACAGGGCCTTAACTATGGCTACACCTTC. It translates to CASSLDLGQGLNYGYTF.